A selection of T cell receptor beta chains follows, all from one sample in a study of PD-1 blockade in classical Hodgkin lymphoma. Libraries were prepared by immunoSEQ multiplex PCR; TCRdb keeps only in-frame clonotypes and omits some of them. In the table there are tens of thousands of clones, 85% to 95% of which are singletons. The specimen comprised peripheral blood mononuclear cells (PBMCs), sampled before the fourth cycle of nivolumab. The receptor set was obtained from a human donor with classical Hodgkin lymphoma. Both conserved end residues are trimmed from each CDR3.

J | V | CDR3
TRBJ2-1 | TRBV9 | ASSAGTSVQF
TRBJ1-5 | TRBV5-6 | ASSLSRPTGWNQPQH
TRBJ1-1 | TRBV28 | ASSPGQRGEAF
TRBJ1-2 | TRBV6-5 | ASRPLDRPYGYT
- | TRBV11-2 | ASSLAPYGTLYEQY
TRBJ1-3 | TRBV18 | ASSPGPRGNTIY
TRBJ1-2 | TRBV20-1 | SASGWGYT
TRBJ2-1 | TRBV18 | ASSPLAGDYNEQF
TRBJ2-2 | TRBV28 | ASTRGGNTGELF
TRBJ2-3 | TRBV4-1 | ASSRTGTTDTQY
TRBJ1-2 | TRBV11-2 | ASSLPPGIGYT
TRBJ2-5 | TRBV19 | ASSFPGDSETQY
TRBJ2-3 | TRBV5-1 | ASSLGLTDTQY
TRBJ2-1 | TRBV12-2 | ASRLALQKGGPIYNEQF
TRBJ2-7 | TRBV5-1 | ASSPDRGLYEQY
TRBJ2-4 | TRBV5-8 | ASSLALWAKNIQY
TRBJ1-5 | TRBV4-1 | ASSQDRGNQPQH
TRBJ2-3 | TRBV5-4 | ASSTTSGTSGSAQY
TRBJ2-1 | TRBV29-1 | SVSSRGSYNEQF
TRBJ2-1 | TRBV4-1 | ASSQGRASGRNEQF
TRBJ2-7 | TRBV6-1 | ASSEVGLAAYEQY
TRBJ2-6 | TRBV5-6 | ASSLWLTSGANVLT
TRBJ1-3 | TRBV18 | ASSPNTGGVSGNTIY
TRBJ1-4 | TRBV25-1 | ASSEWSGANEKLF
TRBJ2-7 | TRBV6-7 | ASIRTRVYEQY
TRBJ2-5 | TRBV5-1 | ASSSIQRGTAMETQY
TRBJ2-7 | TRBV6-6 | ASSLDRVYYEQY
TRBJ2-7 | TRBV7-3 | ASSLGSGKLDEQY
TRBJ2-7 | TRBV5-4 | ASRHSTDLSYEQY